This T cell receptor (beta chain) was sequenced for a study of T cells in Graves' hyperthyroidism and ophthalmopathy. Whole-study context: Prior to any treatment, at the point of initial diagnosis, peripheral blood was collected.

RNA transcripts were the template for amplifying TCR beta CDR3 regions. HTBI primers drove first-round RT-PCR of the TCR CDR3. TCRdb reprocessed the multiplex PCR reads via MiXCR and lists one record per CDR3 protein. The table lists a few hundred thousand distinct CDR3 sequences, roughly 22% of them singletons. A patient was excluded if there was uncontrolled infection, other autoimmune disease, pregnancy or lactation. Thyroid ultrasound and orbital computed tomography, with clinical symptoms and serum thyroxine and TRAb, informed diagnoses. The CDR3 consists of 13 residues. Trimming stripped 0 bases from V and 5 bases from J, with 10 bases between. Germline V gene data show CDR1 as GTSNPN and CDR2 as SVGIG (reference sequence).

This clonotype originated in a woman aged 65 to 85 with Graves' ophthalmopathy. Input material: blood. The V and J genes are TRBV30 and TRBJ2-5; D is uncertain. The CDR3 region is CAWSVAAGETQYF. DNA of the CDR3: TGTGCCTGGAGTGTTGCGGCTGGGGAGACCCAGTACTTC.